The 6 T cell receptor beta chains below all came from one sample that was sequenced in a study of regulatory T cells in long-lasting Graves disease. As to time point: newly diagnosed GD, antithyroid drugs for less than 3 months. Scientists built the TCR library using RNA that was extracted from PBMCs. Assembly of TCR beta libraries relied on iRepertoire HTBI primers together with Arm-PCR of CDR3 regions. Each CDR3 protein gets one entry after TCRdb re-called the multiplex PCR reads with MiXCR. The sample lists hundreds of thousands of distinct CDR3 sequences, approximately 15% seen once, with 25% to 30% in the top ten. The sample also formed part of further work on T cells in Graves' hyperthyroidism and ophthalmopathy.

The sequences come from peripheral blood mononuclear cells (PBMCs), collected at new diagnosis, from a patient treated with antithyroid drugs. The receptors stem from a man aged 40-55 years with Graves disease.

This clonotype was seen a handful of times. A much bigger clone sits one base away, suggesting this may be a read error. The chain links TRBV2 to TRBJ1-5, with TRBD1 matching over 7 bases. V lost 6 bases, J lost 6 bases, and 5 bases stayed unmatched. Germline CDR1 SNHLY, CDR2 FYNNEI. The CDR3 spans 13 residues. CDR3 in DNA: TGTGCCAGCAGGACAGGGAGGGGTCAGCCCCAGCATTTT. The encoded protein is CASRTGRGQPQHF. Full variable domain (outside the CDR3, taken from reference TRBV2 and TRBJ1-5): EPEVTQTPSHQVTQMGQEVILRCVPISNHLYFYWYRQILGQKVEFLVSFYNNEISEKSEIFDDQFSVERPDGSNFTLKIRSTKLEDSAMYFCASRTGRGQPQHFGDGTRLSIL.

Many counts were recorded for this clonotype. J is TRBJ2-5 and V is TRBV5-1; D call uncertain. The CDR3 totals 15 residues. Germline V CDR1 and CDR2: SGHRS, YFSETQ. V lost 0 bases and J 4 bases, leaving 13 bases between the germline ends. The CDR3 spells CASSLEGGYGETQYF. The CDR3 DNA is TGCGCCAGCAGCTTGGAGGGTGGATACGGAGAGACCCAGTACTTC.

This clonotype occurred many times. The genes are TRBV24-1 and TRBJ2-3; the D gene is possibly TRBD1 (6 bases). The CDR3 consists of 17 residues. V was cut by 4 bases and J by 2 bases, with 18 bases left in between. Germline V gene data show CDR1 as KGHDR and CDR2 as SFDVKD. This chain's CDR3 is CATSDPTGKPPTDTQYF. The CDR3 DNA sequence: TGTGCCACCAGTGACCCAACAGGGAAACCACCCACAGATACGCAGTATTTT.

This clonotype came up many times. The V gene is TRBV7-3, the J gene TRBJ2-7; possibly TRBD2 for D (5 bases). In germline, CDR1 is SGHTA, CDR2 FQGTGA. This CDR3 spans 13 amino acids. V lost 2 bases, J lost 6 bases, and 11 bases lay in between. CDR3 nucleotide sequence: TGTGCCAGCAGCTTAGAGGCAGGAGGCGAGCAGTACTTC. Its translation is CASSLEAGGEQYF.

This clonotype has more than one count but fewer than ten. The J gene is TRBJ1-1, the V gene TRBV19; D is ambiguous. With 5 bases removed from V and 0 bases from J, the gap between germline ends came to 16 bases. CDR1 is LNHDA and CDR2 is SQIVND in the germline V gene (reference sequence). The CDR3 runs 16 residues. The CDR3 here is CASSGGVGGMNTEAFF. The CDR3 DNA reads TGTGCCAGTAGTGGCGGTGTGGGTGGGATGAACACTGAAGCTTTCTTT.

This clonotype was observed many times. The chain recombines TRBV20-1 with TRBJ2-7, with a weak D call TRBD1 (5 bases). The ends were cut back, 3 bases at V and 3 bases at J, with 9 bases in the middle. Germline V gives CDR1 DFQATT, CDR2 SNEGSKA (reference sequence). CDR3 length: 12 residues. The CDR3: CSARTDFYEQYF. The CDR3 nucleotides read TGCAGTGCTAGGACAGATTTCTACGAGCAGTACTTC.